This T cell receptor (beta chain) came from a study of blood T cells in healthy people across ages. The use of a sample-barcoded 5' primer and a J-beta primer mix characterized a second PCR of about 7 to 12 cycles. Tags on each cDNA molecule came from a template-switch adaptor with 12 random nucleotides. TCRdb reprocessed the 5' RACE reads via MiXCR and lists one record per CDR3 protein. The sample shows 1,300,000 or so distinct CDR3 sequences, around 59% of them seen only once. The CDR3 runs 14 residues. Germline V gene lookup returns CDR1 SGDLS and CDR2 YYNGEE. V gave up 0 bases and J gave up 8 bases, with 12 bases separating them. This clonotype showed up just a few times. Its specificity is unknown. Study results and limitations: The long-lived group displayed more naive CD4+ cells, plus higher diversity, than the aged donors did. Age showed a roughly linear inverse relationship with TCR beta diversity per million T cells. Estimates based on one million T cells were treated as lower bounds.

The source material was blood. V usage is TRBV9 and J usage is TRBJ2-1, with D unclear. The receptor was isolated from a man aged 18 to 29 in good health. CDR3 amino acids: CASSVAGPLDEQFF. CDR3 in DNA: TGTGCCAGCAGCGTAGCGGGCCCCCTCGATGAGCAGTTCTTC.